The entry below gives a single TCR beta chain sequence along with its context. This entry belongs to a study of blood T cell repertoires in COVID-19. Study in general: The origin of the acute and convalescent COVID-19 samples was the United States, Italy and Spain.

Residents of 24 US areas, aged about 18 to 100 years, made up the participants. The data were produced by immunoSEQ multiplex PCR, yet TCRdb's version contains in-frame clones alone and is incomplete. The data hold 240,000 or so clones, with around nine tenths observed a single time. The CDR3 covers 17 residues. The V gene end was trimmed by 2 bases and the J gene end by 4 bases; junction bases not matched to a gene: 9. Germline-derived CDR1 and CDR2 are KGHDR and SFDVKD. The clonotype was recovered from a man aged 40-55 years who had recovered from COVID-19. V is TRBV24-1 and J is TRBJ1-2; 10 bases line up with TRBD1. The sample comprised PBMCs or T cells enriched from blood (not recorded which). The CDR3 region is CATSDWTGGRSAYGYTF. DNA for the CDR3: TGTGCCACCAGTGATTGGACAGGGGGGAGGTCGGCCTATGGCTACACCTTC.